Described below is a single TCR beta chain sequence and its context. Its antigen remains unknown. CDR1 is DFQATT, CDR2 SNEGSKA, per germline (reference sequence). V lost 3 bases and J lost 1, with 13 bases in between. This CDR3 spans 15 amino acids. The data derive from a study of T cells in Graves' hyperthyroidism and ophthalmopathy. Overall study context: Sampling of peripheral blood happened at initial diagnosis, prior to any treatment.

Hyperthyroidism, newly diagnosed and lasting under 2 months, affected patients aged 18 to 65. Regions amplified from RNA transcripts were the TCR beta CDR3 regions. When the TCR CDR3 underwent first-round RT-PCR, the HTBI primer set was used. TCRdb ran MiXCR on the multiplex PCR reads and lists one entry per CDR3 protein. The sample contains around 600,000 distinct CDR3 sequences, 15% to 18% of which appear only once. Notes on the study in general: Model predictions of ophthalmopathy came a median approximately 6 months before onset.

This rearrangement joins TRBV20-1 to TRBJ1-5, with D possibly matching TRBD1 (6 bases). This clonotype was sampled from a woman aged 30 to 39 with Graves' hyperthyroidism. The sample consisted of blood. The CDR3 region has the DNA TGCAGTGCTAGTGGTTCAGGGGCGAGCAATCAGCCCCAGCATTTT. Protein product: CSASGSGASNQPQHF.